A single sample is the source of the 6 T cell receptor beta chains below, sequenced in a study of T cells in Graves' hyperthyroidism and ophthalmopathy. Authors of the study amplified TCR beta CDR3 regions from RNA transcripts. When the TCR CDR3 underwent first-round RT-PCR, the HTBI primer set was used. TCRdb re-called the multiplex PCR reads through MiXCR, storing one row per CDR3 protein. The table shows more than 500,000 distinct CDR3 sequences, with over 12% occurring only once. Sequencing input: blood. The receptors were gathered from a woman aged 40 to 50 with Graves' ophthalmopathy.

The CDR3 DNA sequence: TGCAGCGTTGATCTTCTGGGGAGAGGCCAGATCTATGGCTACACCTTC. Its translation is CSVDLLGRGQIYGYTF. The chain is built from TRBV29-1 and TRBJ1-2, with D unresolved. The length of the CDR3 is 16 residues. CDR1 is SQVTM and CDR2 is ANQGSEA in the germline V gene. V was shortened by 3 bases and J by 4 bases, with 21 bases between the two germline ends.

J is TRBJ2-7 and V is TRBV28; 7 bases map to TRBD1. Trimming at V came to 6 bases and at J to 2 bases, leaving 10 bases not matched to a gene. This CDR3 spans 15 amino acids. The germline V gene has CDR1 MDHEN and CDR2 SYDVKM. The CDR3 DNA follows: TGTGCCAGCAGCCAAGTGACAGGGAGAGCCTACGAGCAGTACTTC. Its translation: CASSQVTGRAYEQYF.

The chain is built from TRBV9 and TRBJ1-1; perhaps TRBD1 as D (5 bases). Trimming took 0 bases from V and 2 from J, leaving 11 bases between them. This CDR3 has 15 residues. Germline V gene data show CDR1 as SGDLS and CDR2 as YYNGEE. CDR3 sequence reads: CASSVGTGLNTEAFF. The DNA of the CDR3 is TGTGCCAGCAGCGTAGGTACAGGACTTAACACTGAAGCTTTCTTT. The complete variable domain, with remaining parts taken from reference TRBV9 and TRBJ1-1, reads DSGVTQTPKHLITATGQRVTLRCSPRSGDLSVYWYQQSLDQGLQFLIQYYNGEERAKGNILERFSAQQFPDLHSELNLSSLELGDSALYFCASSVGTGLNTEAFFGQGTRLTVV.

The chain uses TRBV6-1 and TRBJ2-5, with TRBD2 matching 11 bases. This CDR3 comprises 17 residues. In germline, CDR1 is MNHNS, CDR2 SASEGT. J lost 5 bases, V lost 1 base, and 9 bases had no gene match. In DNA, the CDR3 is TGTGCCAGCAGTGAAGGGGTGAGACTAGCGGGACGGGAGACCCAGTACTTC. This translates into CASSEGVRLAGRETQYF.

This clonotype was found many times. The rearrangement joins TRBV27 to TRBJ2-5, with D unresolved. This CDR3 region has 13 residues. Between the trimmed V and J ends, which lost 8 bases and 4 bases, there was a span of 14 bases. Germline values: CDR1 MNHEY, CDR2 SMNVEV (reference sequence). The CDR3 DNA reads TGTGCCAGCGGTGGCGCGGAGCGAGAGACCCAGTACTTC. Translating gives CASGGAERETQYF.

This clonotype has ten or more counts. V usage is TRBV18 and J usage is TRBJ2-5; 7 bases are shared with TRBD1. The germline CDR1 and CDR2 sequences are KGHSH and LQKENI. This CDR3 has 15 residues. With 4 bases clipped from V and 0 bases from J, the junction kept 5 bases outside the gene matches. The CDR3 DNA reads TGTGCCAGCTCACGCCGACAGGGATACCAAGAGACCCAGTACTTC. This codes for CASSRRQGYQETQYF.